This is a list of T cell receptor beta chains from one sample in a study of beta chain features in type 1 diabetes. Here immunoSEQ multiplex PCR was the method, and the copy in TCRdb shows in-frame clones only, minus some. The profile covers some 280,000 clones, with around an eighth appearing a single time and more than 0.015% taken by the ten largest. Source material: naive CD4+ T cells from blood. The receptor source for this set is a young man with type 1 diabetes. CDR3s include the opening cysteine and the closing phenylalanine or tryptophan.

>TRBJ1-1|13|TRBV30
CAWRTMRDTEAFF
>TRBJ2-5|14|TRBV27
CASSPRLAKETQYF
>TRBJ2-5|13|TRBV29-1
CSVDSGTSETQYF
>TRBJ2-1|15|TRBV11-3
CASSTGTGAHDEQFF
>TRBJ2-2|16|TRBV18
CASSRLGGPDTGELFF
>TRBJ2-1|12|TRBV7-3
CASSSLGGEQFF
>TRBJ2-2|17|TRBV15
CATSRDQIALPTGELFF
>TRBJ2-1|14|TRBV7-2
CASSPPGSYNEQFF
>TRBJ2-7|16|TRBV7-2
CASSVTGTGPQYEQYF
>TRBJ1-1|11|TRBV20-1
CSAPPRTEAFF